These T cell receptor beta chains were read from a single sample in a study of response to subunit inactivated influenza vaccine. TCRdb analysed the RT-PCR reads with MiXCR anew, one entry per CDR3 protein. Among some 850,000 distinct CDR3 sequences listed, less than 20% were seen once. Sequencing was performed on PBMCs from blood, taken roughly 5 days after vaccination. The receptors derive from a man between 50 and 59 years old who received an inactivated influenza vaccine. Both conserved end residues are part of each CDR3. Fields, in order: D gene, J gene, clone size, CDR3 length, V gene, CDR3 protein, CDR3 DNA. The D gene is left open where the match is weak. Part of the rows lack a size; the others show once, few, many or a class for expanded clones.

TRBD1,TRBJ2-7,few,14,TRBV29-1,CSVADRGRWYEQYF,TGCAGCGTTGCGGACAGGGGGCGTTGGTACGAGCAGTACTTC
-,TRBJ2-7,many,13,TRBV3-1,CASSQDDRHEQYF,TGTGCCAGCAGCCAAGATGACAGACACGAGCAGTACTTC
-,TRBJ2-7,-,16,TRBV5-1,CASSLAQGRTSYEQYF,TGCGCCAGCAGCTTGGCCCAGGGTAGAACCTCCTACGAGCAGTACTTC
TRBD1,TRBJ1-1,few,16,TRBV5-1,CASSWGDRQLNTEAFF,TGCGCCAGCAGCTGGGGGGACAGGCAGCTTAACACTGAAGCTTTCTTT
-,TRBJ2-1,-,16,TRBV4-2,CASTPNAGSSYNEQFF,TGTGCCAGCACCCCGAACGCAGGAAGTTCCTACAATGAGCAGTTCTTC
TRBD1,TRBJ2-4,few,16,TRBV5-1,CASSPHLGQGRNIQYF,TGCGCCAGCAGCCCTCATCTCGGACAGGGTCGAAACATTCAGTACTTC
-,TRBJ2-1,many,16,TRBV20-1,CSARGDGSYISNEQFF,TGCAGTGCTAGAGGGGACGGGAGCTATATCTCGAATGAGCAGTTCTTC
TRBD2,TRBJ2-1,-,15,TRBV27,CASRRSGSVDNEQFF,TGTGCCAGCCGGCGTAGCGGGAGTGTTGACAATGAGCAGTTCTTC
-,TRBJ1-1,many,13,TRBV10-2,CASSEAPNTEAFF,TGCGCCAGCAGTGAGGCCCCGAACACTGAAGCTTTCTTT
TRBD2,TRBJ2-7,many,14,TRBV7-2,CASSFQGGPSEQYF,TGTGCCAGCAGCTTTCAGGGAGGGCCGTCCGAGCAGTACTTC
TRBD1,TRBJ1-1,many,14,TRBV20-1,CSARDSQGGTEAFF,TGCAGTGCTAGAGATAGCCAGGGGGGGACTGAAGCTTTCTTT
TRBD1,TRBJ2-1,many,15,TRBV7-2,CASNRRDSTYNEQFF,TGTGCCAGCAACCGACGGGACAGCACCTACAATGAGCAGTTCTTC
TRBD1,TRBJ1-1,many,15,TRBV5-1,CASSLTGTGPTEAFF,TGCGCCAGCAGCTTAACCGGGACAGGCCCCACTGAAGCTTTCTTT
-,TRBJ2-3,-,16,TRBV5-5,CASSFRGGGNTDTQYF,TGTGCCAGCAGCTTTCGGGGAGGGGGAAACACAGATACGCAGTATTTT
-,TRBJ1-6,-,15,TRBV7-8,CASSFTAWPNSPLHF,TGTGCCAGCAGCTTTACCGCCTGGCCTAATTCACCCCTCCACTTT
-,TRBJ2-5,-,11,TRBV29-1,CSAEPGETQYF,TGCAGCGCCGAACCAGGGGAGACCCAGTACTTC
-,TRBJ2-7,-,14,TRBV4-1,CASSMRTESYEQYF,TGCGCCAGCAGCATGAGGACAGAGTCCTACGAGCAGTACTTC
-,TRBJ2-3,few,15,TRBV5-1,CASSLGQDSTDTQYF,TGCGCCAGCAGCTTGGGACAGGATAGCACAGATACGCAGTATTTT
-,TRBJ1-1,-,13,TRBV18,CASSSDKNTEAFF,TGTGCCAGCTCTTCCGATAAGAACACTGAAGCTTTCTTT
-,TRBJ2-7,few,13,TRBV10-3,CAIHRDGAYEQYF,TGTGCCATTCACAGGGATGGCGCCTACGAGCAGTACTTC
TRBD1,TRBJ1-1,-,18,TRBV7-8,CASSFRDRATKLNTEAFF,TGTGCCAGCAGCTTTAGAGACAGGGCCACTAAATTGAACACTGAAGCTTTCTTT
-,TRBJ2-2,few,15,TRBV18,CASSFGAPNTGELFF,TGTGCCAGCTCATTCGGGGCACCGAACACCGGGGAGCTGTTTTTT
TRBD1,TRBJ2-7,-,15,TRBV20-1,CSPQDRDRGIYEQYF,TGCAGTCCGCAAGACCGGGACAGGGGGATCTACGAGCAGTACTTC
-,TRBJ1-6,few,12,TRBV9,CASSALDSPLHF,TGTGCCAGCAGCGCCTTAGATTCACCCCTCCACTTT
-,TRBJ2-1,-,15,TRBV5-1,CASSLALRSHNEQFF,TGCGCCAGCAGCTTGGCCCTGCGCAGTCACAATGAGCAGTTCTTC
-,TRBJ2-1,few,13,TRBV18,CASSRNLYNEQFF,TGTGCCAGCTCACGGAACCTTTACAATGAGCAGTTCTTC
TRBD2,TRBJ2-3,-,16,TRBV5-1,CASSPLFSGRTDTQYF,TGCGCCAGCAGCCCCCTCTTTAGCGGGCGCACAGATACGCAGTATTTT
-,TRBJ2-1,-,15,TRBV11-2,CASSSMGPQADEQFF,TGTGCCAGCAGCTCAATGGGGCCCCAGGCGGATGAGCAGTTCTTC
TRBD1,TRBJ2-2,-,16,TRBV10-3,CAITGTGWSNTGELFF,TGTGCCATCACTGGGACAGGGTGGTCGAACACCGGGGAGCTGTTTTTT